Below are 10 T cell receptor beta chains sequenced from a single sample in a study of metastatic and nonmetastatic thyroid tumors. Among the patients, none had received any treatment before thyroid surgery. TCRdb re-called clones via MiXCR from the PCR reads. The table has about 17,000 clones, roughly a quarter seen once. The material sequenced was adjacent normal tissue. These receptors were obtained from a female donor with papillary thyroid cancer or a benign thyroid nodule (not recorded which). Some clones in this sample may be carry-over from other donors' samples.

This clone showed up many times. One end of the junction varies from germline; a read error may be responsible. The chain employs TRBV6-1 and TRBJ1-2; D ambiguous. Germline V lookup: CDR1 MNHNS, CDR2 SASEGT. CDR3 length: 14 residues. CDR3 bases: TGTGCCAGCGGTGAATGGAGCCAGAGTAACGGCTACACCTTC. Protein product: CASGEWSQSNGYTF.

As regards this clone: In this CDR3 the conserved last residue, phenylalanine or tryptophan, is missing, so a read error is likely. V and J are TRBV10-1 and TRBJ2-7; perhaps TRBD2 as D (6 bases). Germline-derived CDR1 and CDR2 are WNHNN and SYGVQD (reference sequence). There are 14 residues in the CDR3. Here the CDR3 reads CAIIEWRARYEQYI. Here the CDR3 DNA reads TGTGCCATCATTGAGTGGAGGGCCCGCTACGAGCAGTACATC.

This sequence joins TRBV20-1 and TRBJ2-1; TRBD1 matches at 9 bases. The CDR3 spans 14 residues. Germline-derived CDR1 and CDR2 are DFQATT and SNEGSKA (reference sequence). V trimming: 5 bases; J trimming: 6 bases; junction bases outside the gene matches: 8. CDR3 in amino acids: CSADDRGKGNEQFF. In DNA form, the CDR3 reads TGCAGTGCTGATGACAGGGGGAAGGGCAATGAGCAGTTCTTC.

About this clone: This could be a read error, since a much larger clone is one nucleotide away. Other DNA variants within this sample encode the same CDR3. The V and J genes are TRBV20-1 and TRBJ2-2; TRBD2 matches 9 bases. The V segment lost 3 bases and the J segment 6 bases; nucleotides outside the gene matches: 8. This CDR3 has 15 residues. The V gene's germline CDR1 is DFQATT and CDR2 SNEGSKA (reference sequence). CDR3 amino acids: CSARVGGRAAGELFF. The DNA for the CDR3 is TGCAGTGCTAGGGTTGGCGGGAGGGCCGCCGGGGAGCTGTTTTTT.

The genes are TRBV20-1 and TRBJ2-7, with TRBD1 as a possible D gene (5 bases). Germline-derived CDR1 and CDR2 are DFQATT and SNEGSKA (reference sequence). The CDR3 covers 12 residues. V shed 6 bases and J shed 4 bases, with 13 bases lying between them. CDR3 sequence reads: CSAGAAPYEQYF. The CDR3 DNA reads TGCAGTGCAGGGGCCGCCCCTTACGAGCAGTACTTC.

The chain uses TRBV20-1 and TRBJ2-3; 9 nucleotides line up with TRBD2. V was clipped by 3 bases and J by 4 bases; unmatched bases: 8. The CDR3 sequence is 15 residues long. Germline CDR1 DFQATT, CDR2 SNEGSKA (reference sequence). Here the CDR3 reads CSASFGVAGADTQYF. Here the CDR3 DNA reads TGCAGTGCTAGTTTTGGGGTAGCGGGAGCAGATACGCAGTATTTT.

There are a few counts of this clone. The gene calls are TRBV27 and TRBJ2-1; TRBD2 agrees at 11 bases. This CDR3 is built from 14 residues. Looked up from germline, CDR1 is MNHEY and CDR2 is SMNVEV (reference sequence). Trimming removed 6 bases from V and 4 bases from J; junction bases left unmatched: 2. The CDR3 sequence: CASSGTSGYNEQFF. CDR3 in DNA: TGTGCCAGCAGCGGGACTAGCGGATACAATGAGCAGTTCTTC.

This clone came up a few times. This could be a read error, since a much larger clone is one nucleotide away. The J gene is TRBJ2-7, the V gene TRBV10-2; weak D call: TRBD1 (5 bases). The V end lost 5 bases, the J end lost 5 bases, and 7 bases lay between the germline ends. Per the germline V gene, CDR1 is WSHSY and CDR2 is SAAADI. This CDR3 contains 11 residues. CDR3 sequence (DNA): TGCGCCAGCAGTTCAGGGCACGAGCAGTACTTC. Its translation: CASSSGHEQYF.

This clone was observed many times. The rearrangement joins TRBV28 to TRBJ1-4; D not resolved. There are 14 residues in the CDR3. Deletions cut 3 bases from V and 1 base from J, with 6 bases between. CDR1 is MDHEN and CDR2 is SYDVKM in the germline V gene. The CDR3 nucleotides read TGTGCCAGCAGTTTTCCTGGAACTAATGAAAAACTGTTTTTT. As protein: CASSFPGTNEKLFF.

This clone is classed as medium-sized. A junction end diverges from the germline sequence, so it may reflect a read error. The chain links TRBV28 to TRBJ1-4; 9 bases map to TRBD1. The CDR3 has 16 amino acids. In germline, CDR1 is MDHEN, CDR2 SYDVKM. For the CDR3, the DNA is TGTGCCAACAGTTTCCATTCCGGGACAGGGCTTGAAAAACTGTTTTTT. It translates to CANSFHSGTGLEKLFF.